The rows below give T cell receptor beta chains drawn from one sample of a study of long-term antiretroviral therapy in people with HIV. Assay used: immunoSEQ multiplex PCR; TCRdb lists only in-frame clones, some missing. Of 6,500 to 7,500 clones listed, 65% to 80% were seen once; the top ten hold more than 20%. The sequencing here drew on unsorted PBMCs, taken 1.1 years after starting antiretroviral therapy. All receptors come from a man aged 40-49 years with HIV. Each CDR3 is given with its conserved first and last residue. Fields, in order: clone size, V gene, D gene, J gene, CDR3 DNA, CDR3 protein. D genes are given only for firm matches. Some rows have no size entry. The others give once, few or many, or a class for an expanded clone.

.	TRBV19	TRBD2	TRBJ2-3	TGTGCCAGTAGTGCGGGACTAGCGGGGAATACGCAGTATTTT	CASSAGLAGNTQYF
once	TRBV18	.	TRBJ2-3	TGTGCCAGCTCACTGCGGACTACAACCACAGATACGCAGTATTTT	CASSLRTTTTDTQYF
.	TRBV19	.	TRBJ1-1	TGTGCCAGCAGCGCCTCGCCCAACACTGAAGCTTTCTTT	CASSASPNTEAFF
.	TRBV10-3	.	TRBJ2-4	TGTGCCATCAGTGAGGTGGGGCCCACAAACATTCAGTACTTC	CAISEVGPTNIQYF
.	TRBV19	.	TRBJ1-1	TGTGCCAGTACCTCCCAGACCATGAACACTGAAGCTTTCTTT	CASTSQTMNTEAFF
.	TRBV5-4	.	TRBJ2-5	TGTGCCAGCAGCCCCCGACAGGAAGAGACCCAGTACTTC	CASSPRQEETQYF
.	TRBV2	.	TRBJ1-2	TGTGCCAGCAGTGATGTTGAAGGCCATGGCTACACCTTC	CASSDVEGHGYTF
few	TRBV19	.	TRBJ1-5	TGTGCCAGTAGTCCAACCCATTATAGCAATCAGCCCCAGCATTTT	CASSPTHYSNQPQHF
.	TRBV5-6	.	TRBJ2-7	TGTGCCAGCAGCTTAGGACAGTGGTACGAGCAGTACTTC	CASSLGQWYEQYF
.	TRBV6-5	TRBD1	TRBJ1-5	TGTGCCAGCAGTAACAGGGGGCAAAGACAGTCCCAGCATTTT	CASSNRGQRQSQHF
once	TRBV5-1	TRBD1	TRBJ1-2	TGCGCCAGCAGCCTATTTGACAGGGCAGCTAACTATGGCTACACCTTC	CASSLFDRAANYGYTF
.	TRBV18	.	TRBJ1-1	TGTGCCAGCTCACCACAGGAGGGCACTGAAGCTTTCTTT	CASSPQEGTEAFF
.	TRBV5-6	TRBD2	TRBJ2-3	TGTGCCAGCAGCTTGCAACTAGCGGATATCGATACGCAGTATTTT	CASSLQLADIDTQYF
.	TRBV18	.	TRBJ2-1	TGTGCCAGCTCACCACCTGGGAGCTCCTACAATGAGCAGTTCTTC	CASSPPGSSYNEQFF
.	TRBV5-1	.	TRBJ2-1	TGCGCCAGCAGCTTGGTTGCAGATCTGTCCTACAATGAGCAGTTCTTC	CASSLVADLSYNEQFF
.	TRBV19	.	TRBJ2-6	TGTGCCAGTAGTCGGGGCTCTGGGGCCAACGTCCTGACTTTC	CASSRGSGANVLTF
.	TRBV6-5	TRBD1	TRBJ1-2	TGTGCCAGCAGCCGGGACAGGTCCTATGGCTACACCTTC	CASSRDRSYGYTF
.	TRBV29-1	.	TRBJ1-1	TGCAGCGTAGGGCAGCCGAGGGGGTCGAACACTGAAGCTTTCTTT	CSVGQPRGSNTEAFF
.	TRBV5-1	.	TRBJ2-1	TGCGCCAGCAGCTTGGATAGCGGCTCCTACAATGAGCAGTTCTTC	CASSLDSGSYNEQFF
.	TRBV10-3	TRBD1	TRBJ1-2	TGTGCCATCAGTGACCGCGGGCCCGGGACAGGGGGCGCAGGCTACACCTTC	CAISDRGPGTGGAGYTF
.	TRBV6-6	.	TRBJ2-3	TGTGCCAGCAGACCGGACAGTAGCACAGATACGCAGTATTTT	CASRPDSSTDTQYF
few	TRBV9	.	TRBJ1-3	TGTGCCAGCAGCCCATTAGACGTGGGACATCTCTCTGGAAACACCATATATTTT	CASSPLDVGHLSGNTIYF
once	TRBV25-1	TRBD1	TRBJ2-2	TGTGCCAGCAGTGTTGCCGGGACAGGGAACACCGGGGAGCTGTTTTTT	CASSVAGTGNTGELFF
.	TRBV7-9	.	TRBJ1-2	TGTGCCAGCAGCTTAGGAGTTTCTGCGAGGGATGGCTACACCTTC	CASSLGVSARDGYTF
once	TRBV6-1	.	TRBJ1-5	TGTGCCAGCAGTGAAGGGCCAGGGAAACAGCCCCAGCATTTT	CASSEGPGKQPQHF
.	TRBV5-1	TRBD2	TRBJ2-1	TGCGCCAGCAGCGCTGGAGGCCTAGCGGGGGGCAATGAGCAGTTCTTC	CASSAGGLAGGNEQFF
.	TRBV2	.	TRBJ1-2	TGTGCCAGCAGTCTCCGAGACAGGAGCTTCTATGGCTACACCTTC	CASSLRDRSFYGYTF
.	TRBV2	TRBD1	TRBJ1-2	TGTGCCAGCAGTGACCCCCGCGACAGGGGCTACTATGGCTACACCTTC	CASSDPRDRGYYGYTF
.	TRBV6-1	.	TRBJ1-2	TGTGCCAGCAGTGAAGCGGTCGCAGGGATGGGGGGCTACACCTTC	CASSEAVAGMGGYTF
once	TRBV6-1	.	TRBJ1-2	TGTGCCAGCAGTCGGAACTATGGCTACACCTTC	CASSRNYGYTF
.	TRBV19	.	TRBJ2-6	TGTGCCAGTAGTCCTCACAGGGCCTCTGGGGCCAACGTCCTGACTTTC	CASSPHRASGANVLTF
medium-sized	TRBV4-2	.	TRBJ2-4	TGTGCCAGCAGCCAAGATATGGGACACCCCTCAGTGGACATTCAGTACTTC	CASSQDMGHPSVDIQYF
few	TRBV20-1	.	TRBJ1-2	TGCAGTGCTAGACATAGCTATGGCTACACCTTC	CSARHSYGYTF